This T cell receptor beta chain was captured in a study of PD-1 blockade in mismatch repair-deficient tumors. Mismatch repair deficiency was confirmed in all patients, by PCR or immunohistochemistry. TCR sequencing covered a few patients who responded to pembrolizumab. Here immunoSEQ multiplex PCR was the method, and the copy in TCRdb shows in-frame clones only, minus some. The repertoire includes 14,000 or so clones, around 80% of them detected once, and roughly 1.8% sits in the top ten. The CDR3 is 17 residues long. V shed 0 bases, J shed 6 bases, and the junction held 9 bases outside the gene matches. Per the germline V gene, CDR1 is LNHNV and CDR2 is YYDKDF (reference sequence).

The sequences come from PBMCs, collected roughly 15 weeks after starting pembrolizumab. The rearrangement joins TRBV15 to TRBJ2-1; 9 positions match TRBD2. The TCR originated in an adult with mismatch repair-deficient cancer. CDR3 nucleotides: TGTGCCACCAGCAGAGATTATGGCGGGAGGGGGGTCAATGAGCAGTTCTTC. Translated, it gives CATSRDYGGRGVNEQFF.